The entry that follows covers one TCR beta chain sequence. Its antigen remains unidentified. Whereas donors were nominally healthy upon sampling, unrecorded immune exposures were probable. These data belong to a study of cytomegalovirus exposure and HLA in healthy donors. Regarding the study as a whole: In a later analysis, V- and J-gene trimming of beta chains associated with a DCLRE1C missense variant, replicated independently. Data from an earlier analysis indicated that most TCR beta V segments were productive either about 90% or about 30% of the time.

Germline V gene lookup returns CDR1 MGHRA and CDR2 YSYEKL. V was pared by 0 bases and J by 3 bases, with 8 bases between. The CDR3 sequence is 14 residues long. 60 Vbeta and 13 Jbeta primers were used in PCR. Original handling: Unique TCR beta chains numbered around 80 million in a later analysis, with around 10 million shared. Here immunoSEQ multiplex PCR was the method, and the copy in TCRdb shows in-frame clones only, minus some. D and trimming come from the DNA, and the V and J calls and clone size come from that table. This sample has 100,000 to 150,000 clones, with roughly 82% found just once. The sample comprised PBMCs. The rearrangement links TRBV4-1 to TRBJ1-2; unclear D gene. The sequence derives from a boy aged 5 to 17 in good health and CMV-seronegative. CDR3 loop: CASSQEAEYYGYTF. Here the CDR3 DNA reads TGCGCCAGCAGCCAAGAGGCAGAATACTATGGCTACACCTTC.